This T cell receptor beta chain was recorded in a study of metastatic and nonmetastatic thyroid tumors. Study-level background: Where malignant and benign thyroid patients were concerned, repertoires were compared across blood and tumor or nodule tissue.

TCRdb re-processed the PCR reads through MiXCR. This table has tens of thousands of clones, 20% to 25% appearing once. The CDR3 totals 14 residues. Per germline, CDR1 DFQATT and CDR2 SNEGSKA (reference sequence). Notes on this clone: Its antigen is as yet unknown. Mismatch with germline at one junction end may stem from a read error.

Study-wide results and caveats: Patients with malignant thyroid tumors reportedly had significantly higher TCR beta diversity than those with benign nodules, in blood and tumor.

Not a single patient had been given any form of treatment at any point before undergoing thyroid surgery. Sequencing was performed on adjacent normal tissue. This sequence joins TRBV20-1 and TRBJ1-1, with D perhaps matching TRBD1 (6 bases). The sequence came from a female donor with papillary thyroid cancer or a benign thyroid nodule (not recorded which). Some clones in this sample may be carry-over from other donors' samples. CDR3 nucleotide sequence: TGCAGTGCTAGTTTGGGGGGGCCGGGAACTGAAGCTCTCTTT. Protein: CSASLGGPGTEALF.